Described below is a single TCR beta chain sequence and its context. Its specificity is unknown. A much larger clonotype is one base distant, so this may be a read error. This entry belongs to a study of T cells in Graves' hyperthyroidism and ophthalmopathy. Regions amplified from RNA transcripts were the TCR beta CDR3 regions. Primed by the HTBI set, a first-round RT-PCR was run on the TCR CDR3. Via MiXCR, TCRdb re-called the multiplex PCR reads, giving one row per CDR3 protein. The data hold about 560,000 distinct CDR3 sequences, with about 15% observed a single time. The V gene's germline CDR1 is SGDLS and CDR2 YYNGEE. The CDR3 covers 14 residues. Study-wide results and limits: The model identified upcoming ophthalmopathy a median approximately seven months ahead of onset.

The sequenced sample consisted of blood. The sequence derives from a young woman with Graves' hyperthyroidism. The chain recombines TRBV9 with TRBJ2-7; TRBD2 matches 7 bases. CDR3 sequence (DNA): TGTGCCGGCAGCACGAGCGGGGAGTACTACGAGCAGTACTTC. This translates into CAGSTSGEYYEQYF.